The 5 T cell receptor beta chains below all came from one sample that was sequenced in a study of radiotherapy plus CTLA-4 blockade in lung cancer. The protocol was immunoSEQ multiplex PCR, while the TCRdb copy is restricted to in-frame clones and leaves out a portion. The sample lists over 60,000 clones; roughly 84% were seen once. The starting material was peripheral blood, obtained from a patient treated with radiotherapy plus ipilimumab. The receptor set was obtained from a human donor with non-small cell lung cancer that progressed on radiotherapy plus ipilimumab.

V usage is TRBV5-4 and J usage is TRBJ2-1, with 7 positions matching TRBD1. V lost 0 bases, J lost 5 bases, and 5 bases stayed unmatched. The CDR3 is 15 residues long. Looked up from germline, CDR1 is SGHNT and CDR2 is YYREEE (reference sequence). In DNA, the CDR3 is TGTGCCAGCAGCTTGGGAGGGGGCGCCGACAATGAGCAGTTCTTC. Protein sequence: CASSLGGGADNEQFF.

V usage is TRBV6-6 and J usage is TRBJ1-1; D is ambiguous. Germline V gene sequence: CDR1 MNHNY, CDR2 SVGAGI (reference sequence). CDR3 length equals 11 residues. Trimming stripped 8 bases from V and 1 base from J, with 5 bases between. CDR3 protein: CASPANTEAFF. The CDR3 bases are TGTGCCAGCCCGGCGAACACTGAAGCTTTCTTT.

CDR3 coding DNA: TGTGCCAGCAGCCCGATTATGGGACAGGAAGTATCCGGCTACACCTTC. Residues: CASSPIMGQEVSGYTF. The chain recombines TRBV7-9 with TRBJ1-2, with 8 bases identical to TRBD1. CDR3 size: 16 residues. J lost 8 bases, V lost 5 bases, and 16 bases had no gene match. From germline, CDR1 is SEHNR and CDR2 FQNEAQ (reference sequence).

The V and J genes are TRBV19 and TRBJ2-3; 12 nucleotides match TRBD2. The CDR3 consists of 15 residues. V shed 6 bases, J shed 3 bases, and the junction held 4 bases outside the gene matches. CDR1 and CDR2 (germline): LNHDA, SQIVND (reference sequence). In DNA, the CDR3 is TGTGCCAGTAGACAAGGACTAGCGGGAACAGATACGCAGTATTTT. It is translated as CASRQGLAGTDTQYF.

This clone came up a few times. The chain carries TRBV28 and TRBJ1-1, with a possible D match to TRBD1 (5 bases). Per germline, CDR1 MDHEN and CDR2 SYDVKM. The CDR3 runs to 13 residues. The V and J ends lost 3 bases and 10 bases respectively, with 15 bases between them. In DNA, the CDR3 is TGTGCCAGCAGTTTGCAGGGCCCATCGCGAGCTTTCTTT. This encodes CASSLQGPSRAFF.